This T cell receptor beta chain was captured by sequencing in a study of somatic mutations in T cells in chronic GVHD (dated by TCRdb to 2019 to 2021). The germline V gene encodes CDR1 SGHAT and CDR2 FQNNGV. The CDR3, from cysteine to phenylalanine, totals 15 residues. Just the 45-base CDR3 DNA is kept, in frame starting at base 1. V loses 6 bases at its end and J loses 6 bases; junction bases beyond the gene matches: 12. Isolated genomic DNA was used for TCRbeta deep sequencing. TCRbeta CDR3 sequencing and initial data processing were performed with the immunoSEQ assay as a commercial service. Per the authors' processing: Reads were demultiplexed, adapter and primer sequences removed, similar clones merged by frequency-ratio clustering, and V, D, J genes annotated with IMGT. Here the immuneACCESS table is served through TCRdb, limited to in-frame sequences with V and J called. Missing clones are a known gap in these copies; in checked studies unresolved V genes cover under half, and the rest lacks a known reason. V and J calls and clone size are given by that table; D and trimming were obtained from the DNA. The sample table contains some 13,000 clones; only one count was recorded for more than 75% of them. Of the sample, roughly 32% falls within the top ten clones.

For this clone: Its antigen is not yet known. There are no base qualities to consult, and no much larger clone falls within one base.

For sorting, staining was done with anti-CD3, anti-CD4, anti-CD8 and a Vbeta20 antibody from the IOTest Beta Mark kit on a FACSAria III, reaching purity above 98%. Peripheral blood was collected in sodium heparin tubes, and mononuclear cells were isolated by Ficoll-Paque PLUS density gradient centrifugation. CD4+ Vbeta20+, CD4+ Vbeta20-, and CD8+ T cell fractions were FACS-sorted before TCRbeta deep sequencing. Recombination connected TRBV11-2 to TRBJ2-3; 7 bases in the middle match TRBD1. The source of this sequence is a male patient between 45 and 59 years old with chronic graft-versus-host disease. Some T cells may derive from the graft donor when a transplant has been performed. The specimen sequenced was Vbeta20-negative CD4+ T cells from blood. The sample's cell subset or site label is to be understood as: CD4+ T cells sorted as TCR Vbeta20 negative by flow cytometry. The nucleotide sequence reads as follows: TGTGCCAGCAGAAGGGACAGTACGGCTTCGGATACGCAGTATTTT. Protein translation: CASRRDSTASDTQYF.